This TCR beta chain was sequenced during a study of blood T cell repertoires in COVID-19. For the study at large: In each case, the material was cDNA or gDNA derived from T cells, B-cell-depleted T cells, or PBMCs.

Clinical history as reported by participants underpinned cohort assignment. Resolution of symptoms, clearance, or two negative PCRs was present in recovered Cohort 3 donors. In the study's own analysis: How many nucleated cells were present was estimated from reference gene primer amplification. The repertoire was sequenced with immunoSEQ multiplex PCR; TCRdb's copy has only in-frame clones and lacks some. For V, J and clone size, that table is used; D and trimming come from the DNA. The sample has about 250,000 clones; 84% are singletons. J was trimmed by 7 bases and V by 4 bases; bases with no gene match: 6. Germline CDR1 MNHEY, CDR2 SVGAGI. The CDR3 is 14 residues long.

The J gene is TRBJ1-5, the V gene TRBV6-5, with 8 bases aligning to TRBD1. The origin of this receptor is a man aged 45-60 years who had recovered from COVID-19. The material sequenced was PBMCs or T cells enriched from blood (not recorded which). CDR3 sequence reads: CASSWTGSDQPQHF. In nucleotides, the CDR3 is TGTGCCAGCAGTTGGACAGGGTCGGACCAGCCCCAGCATTTT.